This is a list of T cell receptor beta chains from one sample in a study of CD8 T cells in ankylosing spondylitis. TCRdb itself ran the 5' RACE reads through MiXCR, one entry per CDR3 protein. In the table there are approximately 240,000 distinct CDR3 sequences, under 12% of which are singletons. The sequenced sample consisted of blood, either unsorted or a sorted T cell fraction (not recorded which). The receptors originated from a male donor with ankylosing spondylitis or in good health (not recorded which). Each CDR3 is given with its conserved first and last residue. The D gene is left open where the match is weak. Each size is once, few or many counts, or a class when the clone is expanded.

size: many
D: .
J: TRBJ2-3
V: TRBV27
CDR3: CAQFRAQYF
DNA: TGTGCCCAGTTCCGTGCGCAGTATTTT

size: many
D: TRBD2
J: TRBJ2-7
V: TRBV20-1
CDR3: CSAPGGALGRDHEQYF
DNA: TGCAGTGCTCCCGGGGGGGCCTTGGGGAGGGATCACGAGCAGTACTTC

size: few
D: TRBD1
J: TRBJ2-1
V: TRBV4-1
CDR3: CASSQVQGALTNEQFF
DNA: TGCGCCAGCAGCCAGGTTCAGGGGGCCCTAACCAATGAGCAGTTCTTC

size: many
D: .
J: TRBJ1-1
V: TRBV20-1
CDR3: CSARDAGRGTEAFF
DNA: TGCAGTGCTAGAGATGCGGGACGCGGCACTGAAGCTTTCTTT

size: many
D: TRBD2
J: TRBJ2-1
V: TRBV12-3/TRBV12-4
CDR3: CASSWTSGSPNEQFF
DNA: TGTGCCAGCAGTTGGACTAGCGGGAGCCCCAATGAGCAGTTCTTC

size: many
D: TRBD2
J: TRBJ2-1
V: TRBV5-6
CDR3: CASSPPTSGLGNEQFF
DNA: TGTGCCAGCAGCCCCCCGACTAGCGGCCTTGGGAATGAGCAGTTCTTC

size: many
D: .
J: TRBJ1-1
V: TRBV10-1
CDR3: CASSPLQGSVEAFF
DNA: TGCGCCAGCAGTCCTTTACAGGGTTCCGTGGAAGCTTTCTTT

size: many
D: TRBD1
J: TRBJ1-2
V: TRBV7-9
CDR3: CASRKGGDYGYTF
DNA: TGTGCCAGCAGAAAAGGGGGCGACTATGGCTACACCTTC

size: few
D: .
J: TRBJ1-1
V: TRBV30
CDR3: CAWSVRGFRGSEAFF
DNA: TGTGCCTGGAGTGTACGGGGCTTTAGGGGGTCTGAAGCTTTCTTT

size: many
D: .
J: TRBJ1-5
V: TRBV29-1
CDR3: CSVGAAAGNQPQHF
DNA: TGCAGCGTGGGCGCAGCCGCGGGCAATCAGCCCCAGCATTTT

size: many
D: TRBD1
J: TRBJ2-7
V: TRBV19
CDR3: CATSTGVSYEQYF
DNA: TGTGCCACCTCGACAGGGGTTTCCTACGAGCAGTACTTC

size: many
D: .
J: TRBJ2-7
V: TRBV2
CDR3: CASMKTAGHSYEQYF
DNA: TGTGCCAGCATGAAGACGGCGGGACACTCCTACGAGCAGTACTTC